This TCR beta chain was observed in a study of blood T cell repertoires in COVID-19. Study-level information: Nucleic acid was either cDNA or gDNA, and it came from T cells, B-cell-depleted T cells, or PBMCs.

Study processing details: From reference gene primer amplification, estimates of nucleated cell counts were derived. Data came from immunoSEQ multiplex PCR; TCRdb stores just in-frame clones and leaves some out. The D gene and trimming were derived from the DNA, and the V and J assignments and clone size from that table. Among 300,000 to 400,000 clones listed, more than 75% were seen once. Trimming cost V 2 bases and J 0 bases, with 9 bases left between them. Germline-derived CDR1 and CDR2 are SGHRS and YFSETQ. The CDR3 totals 15 residues. This TCR was sampled from a woman aged 60-75 years with COVID-19, enrolled during active disease. Sequencing used peripheral blood. The rearrangement links TRBV5-1 to TRBJ2-1, with D tentatively TRBD2 (5 bases). The CDR3 DNA reads as TGCGCCAGCAGCTTTACCGGGGACTCCTACAATGAGCAGTTCTTC. The encoded protein is CASSFTGDSYNEQFF.